A single sample gave rise to the 30 T cell receptor beta chains below, sequenced in a study of CD4 T cell repertoires in COVID-19. TCRdb's copy holds only in-frame clones and misses some; the assay was immunoSEQ multiplex PCR. The repertoire holds 65,000 to 95,000 clones, with about 80% as singletons. The starting material was CD4+ T cells from peripheral blood, obtained after recovery from COVID-19. The receptors originated from a human donor who had COVID-19.

This chain links TRBV6-5 with TRBJ1-5; TRBD1 might be the D (6 bases). The CDR3 has 13 residues. Between the trimmed V and J ends, which lost 7 bases and 3 bases, there was a span of 10 bases. Germline V gives CDR1 MNHEY, CDR2 SVGAGI. The CDR3 sequence: CASNGQINQPQHF. In DNA, the CDR3 is TGTGCCAGCAACGGACAGATCAATCAGCCCCAGCATTTT.

This clone has only a few counts. Other DNA variants within this sample encode the same CDR3. This sequence joins TRBV7-9 and TRBJ1-1; D gene ambiguous. The CDR3 is 12 amino acids. Germline V lookup: CDR1 SEHNR, CDR2 FQNEAQ (reference sequence). V lost 3 bases and J 1 base, leaving 3 bases between the germline ends. The CDR3 protein is CASSFGNTEAFF. CDR3 in DNA: TGTGCCAGCAGCTTTGGGAACACTGAAGCTTTCTTT.

The rearrangement links TRBV10-3 to TRBJ2-3; TRBD2 matches at 12 bases. This CDR3 is built from 20 residues. The germline CDR1 and CDR2 sequences are ENHRY and SYGVKD. The ends lost 8 bases at V and 2 bases at J; junction bases unmatched: 20. CDR3 DNA sequence: TGTGCCATCGGGGGGGACAGGGACGCCGGGACTAGCGGGCACACAGATACGCAGTATTTT. As protein: CAIGGDRDAGTSGHTDTQYF.

The chain is built from TRBV19 and TRBJ2-1; D gene unclear. The CDR3 sequence is 14 residues long. V lost 0 bases, J lost 9 bases, and 12 bases lay in between. Germline assignment: CDR1 LNHDA and CDR2 SQIVND (reference sequence). CDR3 coding DNA: TGTGCCAGTAGTATAGAGGAGTCCCGCAGTGAGCAGTTCTTC. It codes for CASSIEESRSEQFF.

A remark on this clone: One end of the junction varies from germline; a read error may be responsible. This chain connects TRBV6-1 to TRBJ1-3, with unresolved D. Germline V gene sequence: CDR1 MNHNS, CDR2 SASEGT. The CDR3 is made up of 13 amino acids. CDR3 loop: CASSEARGSTIYF. The CDR3, as DNA: TGTGCCAGCAGTGAAGCCCGGGGAAGCACCATATATTTT.

The V gene is TRBV4-1, the J gene TRBJ2-2, with 8 nucleotides matching TRBD2. CDR3 size: 16 residues. Germline V gives CDR1 MGHRA, CDR2 YSYEKL. The ends lost 1 base at V and 4 bases at J; junction bases unmatched: 5. CDR3: CASSQGVGRGTGELFF. CDR3 nucleotides: TGCGCCAGCAGCCAAGGGGTCGGGAGGGGCACCGGGGAGCTGTTTTTT.

V is TRBV4-2 and J is TRBJ1-2; D uncertain. Germline V CDR1 and CDR2: LGHNA, YNFKEQ. Trimming pared 0 bases from V and 6 bases from J, leaving 17 bases between. The CDR3 runs 16 residues. The CDR3 loop is CASSQDLGTVGHGYTF. CDR3 DNA sequence: TGTGCCAGCAGCCAAGATCTGGGAACAGTAGGCCATGGCTACACCTTC.

The V call is TRBV2, the J call TRBJ1-2, with D tentatively TRBD1 (5 bases). Germline V gene sequence: CDR1 SNHLY, CDR2 FYNNEI. The germline V and J ends were trimmed by 8 bases and 3 bases, with 13 bases remaining between them. The CDR3 sequence is 13 residues long. The CDR3 sequence is CASGPGLDYGYTF. For the CDR3, the DNA is TGTGCCAGCGGACCGGGACTCGACTATGGCTACACCTTC.

The chain couples TRBV19 to TRBJ2-1; maybe TRBD1 (5 bases). The V end lost 6 bases, the J end lost 4 bases, and 13 bases lay between the germline ends. The CDR3 runs 14 residues. Germline lookup yields CDR1 LNHDA and CDR2 SQIVND (reference sequence). The CDR3 sequence: CASSLGADYNEQFF. The DNA of the CDR3 is TGTGCCAGTAGCCTAGGGGCAGATTACAATGAGCAGTTCTTC.

The J gene is TRBJ2-5, the V gene TRBV3-1 (or the pseudogene TRBV3-2); 7 bases align to TRBD2. Germline CDR1 reads LGHDT; CDR2 reads YNNKEL (reference sequence). Trimming removed 2 bases from V and 4 bases from J; junction bases left unmatched: 13. There are 17 residues in the CDR3. This CDR3 reads CASSQPPRASSGETQYF. CDR3 DNA: TGTGCCAGCAGCCAACCCCCTCGGGCGTCTAGCGGAGAGACCCAGTACTTC.

This chain connects TRBV11-2 to TRBJ2-5, with D uncertain. There are 13 residues in the CDR3. The V end lost 3 bases, the J end lost 2 bases, and 7 bases lay between the germline ends. In germline, CDR1 is SGHAT, CDR2 FQNNGV. The CDR3 is CASSLGKQETQYF. In DNA, the CDR3 is TGTGCCAGCAGCTTGGGGAAGCAAGAGACCCAGTACTTC. Looking up the rest from reference TRBV11-2 and TRBJ2-5 gives the full variable domain: EAGVAQSPRYKIIEKRQSVAFWCNPISGHATLYWYQQILGQGPKLLIQFQNNGVVDDSQLPKDRFSAERLKGVDSTLKIQPAKLEDSAVYLCASSLGKQETQYFGPGTRLLVL.

The chain couples TRBV2 to TRBJ1-1, with D possibly being TRBD1 (5 bases). V gave up 7 bases and J gave up 4 bases, with 10 bases separating them. CDR3 length: 12 amino acids. Germline-derived CDR1 and CDR2 are SNHLY and FYNNEI. The CDR3 loop reads CASTGGSTEAFF. In nucleotides, the CDR3 is TGTGCCAGCACCGGGGGGAGCACTGAAGCTTTCTTT.

V is TRBV7-9 and J is TRBJ2-2, with 7 bases that match TRBD2. Unmatched junction bases numbered 2, after V lost 4 bases and J lost 3 bases. Germline CDR1 SEHNR, CDR2 FQNEAQ (reference sequence). The CDR3 is 14 amino acids. The CDR3: CASSWGGDTGELFF. DNA for the CDR3: TGTGCCAGCAGCTGGGGAGGGGACACCGGGGAGCTGTTTTTT.

The chain links TRBV5-1 to TRBJ1-2, with unresolved D. The V and J ends lost 0 bases and 2 bases respectively, with 11 bases between them. CDR3 size: 15 residues. CDR1 SGHRS and CDR2 YFSETQ come from the germline V gene. The DNA for the CDR3 is TGCGCCAGCAGCTTGGCCCCAACCCAGAACTATGGCTACACCTTC. It encodes CASSLAPTQNYGYTF.

This chain connects TRBV10-2 to TRBJ2-7, with 8 bases identical to TRBD1. CDR1 is WSHSY and CDR2 is SAAADI in the germline V gene. The CDR3 contains 14 residues. The junction had 10 bases not matched to a gene; V was cut back by 6 bases and J by 6 bases. The DNA of the CDR3 is TGCGCCAGCAGCTCGCCGGGACAGGCGGGCGAGCAGTACTTC. This codes for CASSSPGQAGEQYF.

The chain employs TRBV24-1 and TRBJ2-3; D is uncertain. Looked up from germline, CDR1 is KGHDR and CDR2 is SFDVKD. The V and J ends lost 1 base and 0 bases respectively, with 7 bases between them. CDR3 size: 15 residues. CDR3 loop: CATSDFTGSTDTQYF. In DNA, the CDR3 is TGTGCCACCAGTGATTTTACCGGGAGCACAGATACGCAGTATTTT.

The gene calls are TRBV19 and TRBJ2-1; TRBD1 agrees at 10 bases. J gave up 6 bases and V 6 bases, and 11 bases lay outside the gene matches. CDR1 is LNHDA, CDR2 SQIVND, per germline (reference sequence). There are 16 residues in the CDR3. The CDR3 is CASRKKGQGPANEQFF. The CDR3 DNA reads TGTGCCAGTAGGAAAAAGGGACAGGGGCCGGCCAATGAGCAGTTCTTC.

In DNA, the CDR3 is TGTGCCACCCTCAGGGACGGTAGCACCGGGGAGCTGTTTTTT. Residues: CATLRDGSTGELFF. The V gene is TRBV19, the J gene TRBJ2-2; D might be TRBD1 or TRBD2, each matching 5 bases. The germline CDR1 and CDR2 sequences are LNHDA and SQIVND (reference sequence). V shed 10 bases and J shed 4 bases, with 16 bases lying between them. The CDR3 runs to 14 residues.

This clone has a handful of counts. This chain uses TRBV19 with TRBJ2-6; D is tentatively TRBD1 or TRBD2 (5 bases each). Germline V gene lookup returns CDR1 LNHDA and CDR2 SQIVND (reference sequence). V lost 7 bases, J lost 0 bases, and 16 bases lay in between. This CDR3 comprises 17 residues. CDR3 amino acids: CASTPGRLSSGANVLTF. The CDR3 coding sequence is TGTGCCAGTACACCGGGACGCCTTAGCTCTGGGGCCAACGTCCTGACTTTC. Based on the CDR3 plus reference TRBV19 and TRBJ2-6, the full variable domain is DGGITQSPKYLFRKEGQNVTLSCEQNLNHDAMYWYRQDPGQGLRLIYYSQIVNDFQKGDIAEGYSVSREKKESFPLTVTSAQKNPTAFYLCASTPGRLSSGANVLTFGAGSRLTVL.

This clone came up a few times. The chain carries TRBV12-3 or TRBV12-4 and TRBJ2-1; D is ambiguous. Trimming took 7 bases from V and 8 from J, leaving 9 bases between them. The CDR3 covers 11 residues. CDR3 sequence (DNA): TGTGCCAGCACCTATCGTTATGAGCAGTTCTTC. Amino acids: CASTYRYEQFF.

V is TRBV5-1 and J is TRBJ1-2; D is unclear. Deletions cut 4 bases from V and 7 bases from J, with 17 bases between. The CDR3 has 14 residues. Germline loops: CDR1 SGHRS, CDR2 YFSETQ. CDR3 coding DNA: TGCGCCAGCAGCCCCCGGATAGAGGGATCTGGCTACACCTTC. Its protein product is CASSPRIEGSGYTF.

The chain links TRBV28 to TRBJ1-1, with no clear D. The CDR3 spans 13 residues. Trimming cost V 3 bases and J 4 bases, with 9 bases left between them. From germline, CDR1 is MDHEN and CDR2 SYDVKM. The CDR3 sequence: CASSFGRFTEAFF. The CDR3 DNA is TGTGCCAGCAGTTTTGGAAGGTTCACTGAAGCTTTCTTT.

A few counts support this clone. The chain couples TRBV7-2 to TRBJ2-7; 14 nucleotides match TRBD2. V trimming: 1 base; J trimming: 7 bases; junction bases outside the gene matches: 3. CDR1 SGHTA and CDR2 FQGNSA come from the germline V gene. This CDR3 has 15 residues. The CDR3 nucleotides are TGTGCCAGCAGCTTAGGGGGACTAGCGGGAGAAGAGCAGTACTTC. This codes for CASSLGGLAGEEQYF.

Concerning this clone itself: The same CDR3 can be traced to other DNA sequences in this sample. V usage is TRBV27 and J usage is TRBJ2-6; D is ambiguous. In germline, CDR1 is MNHEY, CDR2 SMNVEV (reference sequence). Trimming pared 3 bases from V and 1 base from J, leaving 7 bases between. There are 15 residues in the CDR3. CDR3 sequence reads: CASSLWGSGANVLTF. CDR3 nucleotide sequence: TGTGCCAGCAGTTTGTGGGGATCTGGGGCCAACGTCCTGACTTTC.

The chain combines TRBV6-5 with TRBJ1-6; D unresolved. CDR1 and CDR2 from the germline V gene are MNHEY and SVGAGI. V shed 0 bases and J shed 8 bases, with 11 bases lying between them. This CDR3 has 15 amino acids. Here the CDR3 reads CASSYSIFRDSPLHF. For the CDR3, the DNA is TGTGCCAGCAGTTACTCGATTTTTAGGGATTCACCCCTCCACTTT.

The chain recombines TRBV6-4 with TRBJ1-2; 7 positions agree with TRBD1. The V gene end was trimmed by 5 bases and the J gene end by 1 base; junction bases not matched to a gene: 4. Germline CDR1 and CDR2: MRHNA and SNTAGT. The CDR3 loop spans 14 amino acids. The CDR3: CASSPRDSNYGYTF. The DNA of the CDR3 is TGTGCCAGCAGTCCCCGGGACAGTAACTATGGCTACACCTTC.

The chain uses TRBV2 and TRBJ2-1, with 10 nucleotides matching TRBD2. The CDR3 loop spans 15 amino acids. Germline values: CDR1 SNHLY, CDR2 FYNNEI. Unmatched junction bases numbered 4, after V lost 6 bases and J lost 2 bases. The CDR3 coding sequence is TGTGCCAGCAGCGAGCGGGAGGGCCCCTACAATGAGCAGTTCTTC. Encoded protein: CASSEREGPYNEQFF.

CDR3 coding DNA: TGTGCCAGCGGGGGGACGGCATCAACTAATGAAAAACTGTTTTTT. It codes for CASGGTASTNEKLFF. The V gene is TRBV28, the J gene TRBJ1-4; D may be TRBD1 (5 bases). Germline V gene sequence: CDR1 MDHEN, CDR2 SYDVKM. V gave up 8 bases and J gave up 0 bases, with 13 bases separating them. This CDR3 comprises 15 residues. The full variable domain, its missing parts supplied by reference TRBV28 and TRBJ1-4, is DVKVTQSSRYLVKRTGEKVFLECVQDMDHENMFWYRQDPGLGLRLIYFSYDVKMKEKGDIPEGYSVSREKKERFSLILESASTNQTSMYLCASGGTASTNEKLFFGSGTQLSVL.

J is TRBJ2-4 and V is TRBV19; the match to TRBD1 covers 7 bases. The CDR3 loop spans 14 amino acids. Trimming at V came to 3 bases and at J to 13 bases, leaving 12 bases not matched to a gene. Per the germline V gene, CDR1 is LNHDA and CDR2 is SQIVND (reference sequence). In DNA, the CDR3 is TGTGCCAGTAGTATGGAGGACAGGAGCCTCATACAGTACTTC. This encodes CASSMEDRSLIQYF. Drawing the rest from reference TRBV19 and TRBJ2-4, the complete variable domain is DGGITQSPKYLFRKEGQNVTLSCEQNLNHDAMYWYRQDPGQGLRLIYYSQIVNDFQKGDIAEGYSVSREKKESFPLTVTSAQKNPTAFYLCASSMEDRSLIQYFGAGTRLSVL.

This chain joins TRBV27 and TRBJ2-1, with TRBD2 matching 7 bases. J was trimmed by 3 bases and V by 5 bases; bases with no gene match: 4. CDR1 is MNHEY and CDR2 is SMNVEV in the germline V gene (reference sequence). CDR3 length equals 14 residues. DNA for the CDR3: TGTGCCAGCAGTGACGGGGGGATCTACAATGAGCAGTTCTTC. Encoded protein: CASSDGGIYNEQFF.